A selection of T cell receptor beta chains follows, all from one sample in a study of blood T cell repertoires in COVID-19. Assay: immunoSEQ multiplex PCR; the TCRdb copy retains only in-frame clones and omits some. The sample consists of about 150,000 clones, around 83% of them appearing once. The sample taken for sequencing was peripheral blood. The receptors derive from a woman aged 60-70 years with COVID-19, enrolled during active disease. Both conserved end residues are part of each CDR3. A D gene is named only where the DNA matches it firmly. Rows may omit the clone size; those that give it use once, few, many or a size class.

abundance	v_gene	d_gene	len	j_gene	CDR3nt	CDR3aa
.	TRBV6-1	TRBD1	11	TRBJ1-2	TGTGCCAGCAGTGAAACTGGACAGGACACCTTC	CASSETGQDTF
.	TRBV2	.	14	TRBJ1-5	TGTGCCAGCAGCGAGGGATGGAGAAACCAGCCCCAGCATTTT	CASSEGWRNQPQHF
.	TRBV6-5	TRBD2	15	TRBJ2-5	TGTGCCAGCAGTCCACTAGCGGGGCTCCAAGAGACCCAGTACTTC	CASSPLAGLQETQYF
once	TRBV6-2/TRBV6-3	TRBD2	16	TRBJ2-5	TGTGCCAGCAGTTACTCGACTAGCGGGGGTCCAGAGACCCAGTACTTC	CASSYSTSGGPETQYF
.	TRBV5-1	.	15	TRBJ1-3	TGCGCCAGCAGCTTGCGGGGGGCCTCTGGAAACACCATATATTTT	CASSLRGASGNTIYF
.	TRBV19	.	13	TRBJ1-5	TGTGCCAGTAGGGACAGTTACAATCAGCCCCAGCATTTT	CASRDSYNQPQHF
.	TRBV14	.	12	TRBJ1-1	TGTGCCAGCTCCCGGGAGTACACTGAAGCTTTCTTT	CASSREYTEAFF
few	TRBV6-6	.	16	TRBJ2-7	TGTGCCAGCAGTCCTACAGGTATGGGGCCCGCCTACGAGCAGTACTTC	CASSPTGMGPAYEQYF
.	TRBV27	.	13	TRBJ2-2	TGTGCCAGCAGTCGGGGAGGAACCGGGGAGCTGTTTTTT	CASSRGGTGELFF
.	TRBV5-1	.	15	TRBJ1-5	TGCGCCAGCAGCTTGGTCGCGGGGGGAAATCAGCCCCAGCATTTT	CASSLVAGGNQPQHF
.	TRBV7-9	.	16	TRBJ2-7	TGTGCCAGCAGCCTCGGGACTTCAGGAGGCCCGGGCGAGCAGTACTTC	CASSLGTSGGPGEQYF
.	TRBV27	.	14	TRBJ1-5	TGTGCCAGCAAAATCGGGGGGCTAGGTCAGCCCCAGCATTTT	CASKIGGLGQPQHF
.	TRBV18	.	14	TRBJ1-1	TGTGCCAGCTCACCTACAGGTTGGGGCACTGAAGCTTTCTTT	CASSPTGWGTEAFF
.	TRBV9	TRBD1	16	TRBJ2-1	TGTGCCAGCAGCGTAGCTACAGGGGGGTCGCCAAATGAGCAGTTCTTC	CASSVATGGSPNEQFF
.	TRBV25-1	.	15	TRBJ1-3	TGTGCCAGCAGTGATACCGGCGCGGCTGGAAACACCATATATTTT	CASSDTGAAGNTIYF
.	TRBV5-6	.	16	TRBJ1-4	TGTGCCAGCAGCGCAAACACCGGGAGGACGGGAGAAAAACTGTTTTTT	CASSANTGRTGEKLFF
few	TRBV7-9	.	12	TRBJ1-5	TGTGCCAGCAGCTTCGAGTCACAGCCCCAGCATTTT	CASSFESQPQHF
.	TRBV29-1	TRBD1	12	TRBJ1-4	TGCAGCGTTGGACAGGGTAGGGAAAAACTGTTTTTT	CSVGQGREKLFF
few	TRBV2	.	14	TRBJ1-1	TGTGCCAGCAGTAGAAGTTTGGGGGGAACTGAAGCTTTCTTT	CASSRSLGGTEAFF
.	TRBV30	TRBD1	15	TRBJ1-5	TGTGCCTGGAGATCGGGGACAGGAGGCAATCAGCCCCAGCATTTT	CAWRSGTGGNQPQHF
.	TRBV2	.	16	TRBJ2-6	TGTGCCAGCACCTGGACACTCTACTCTGGGGCCAACGTCCTGACTTTC	CASTWTLYSGANVLTF
once	TRBV21-1	.	22	TRBJ1-6	TGTGCCAGCAGCAAAGCGAAGAACAGCCATAAATTTTTAAGCTCCTATAATTCACCCCTCCACTTT	CASSKAKNSHKFLSSYNSPLHF
.	TRBV18	TRBD2	15	TRBJ2-1	TGTGCCAGCTCACCAGGTCTAGCGGGCCTCAATGAGCAGTTCTTC	CASSPGLAGLNEQFF
.	TRBV10-3	.	13	TRBJ2-2	TGTGCCATCAGTGTGAGCGGCACCGGGGAGCTGTTTTTT	CAISVSGTGELFF
.	TRBV5-4	.	15	TRBJ1-2	TGTGCCAGCAGCTTATCAAGCGGGAATAACTATGGCTACACCTTC	CASSLSSGNNYGYTF
.	TRBV6-2/TRBV6-3	.	15	TRBJ2-3	TGTGCCAGCAGTCTGGACGGGGTGAGCACAGATACGCAGTATTTT	CASSLDGVSTDTQYF
.	TRBV7-2	TRBD1	13	TRBJ1-2	TGTGCCAGCAGCTCCGGACAGGGATGGGGCTACACCTTC	CASSSGQGWGYTF
once	TRBV7-3	.	19	TRBJ2-5	TGTGCCAGCAGCTTAAAGGAGGGAGCGGCTCACCACCAGGAGGAGACCCAGTACTTC	CASSLKEGAAHHQEETQYF
.	TRBV10-1	.	13	TRBJ1-5	TGCGCCAGCAGTGAGACAGTCAATCAGCCCCAGCATTTT	CASSETVNQPQHF
.	TRBV16	.	15	TRBJ1-1	TGTGCCAGCAGCCCGTACACAGGAAGCAACACTGAAGCTTTCTTT	CASSPYTGSNTEAFF
.	TRBV6-5	TRBD1	14	TRBJ1-1	TGTGCCAGCACCCCGGGACAGGGGAACACTGAAGCTTTCTTT	CASTPGQGNTEAFF
few	TRBV7-9	.	18	TRBJ2-5	TGTGCCAGCAGCTTAGTTCCGTCGACTTGGGGCGAGGTAAAGACCCAGTACTTC	CASSLVPSTWGEVKTQYF
.	TRBV5-4	.	12	TRBJ2-2	TGTGCCAGCAGCTCATACACCGGGGAGCTGTTTTTT	CASSSYTGELFF
.	TRBV5-1	.	16	TRBJ2-5	TGCGCCAGCAGCTTGGCCGGAGGAGGGGTTCAAGAGACCCAGTACTTC	CASSLAGGGVQETQYF
.	TRBV5-8	.	14	TRBJ1-1	TGTGCCAGCAGCTTCCGGGGGGCGTCGACTGAAGCTTTCTTT	CASSFRGASTEAFF
.	TRBV19	TRBD1	15	TRBJ1-4	TGTGCCAGTAGTCTCCCGACAGGGCCGAATGAAAAACTGTTTTTT	CASSLPTGPNEKLFF
.	TRBV11-3	.	13	TRBJ1-5	TGTGCCAGAACACAGGGCCCGAATCAGCCCCAGCATTTT	CARTQGPNQPQHF
few	TRBV15	.	14	TRBJ1-6	TGTGCCACCCTCCCGGGAGGCTATAATTCACCCCTCCACTTT	CATLPGGYNSPLHF
.	TRBV6-1	TRBD1	17	TRBJ1-5	TGTGCCAGCAGTGGAATCTGGGACAGGGGGCAGGGGCAGCCCCAGCATTTT	CASSGIWDRGQGQPQHF
.	TRBV5-1	.	15	TRBJ1-2	TGCGCCAGCAGCCCGGCTACTCCGGGGAACTATGGCTACACCTTC	CASSPATPGNYGYTF
.	TRBV7-8	TRBD1	16	TRBJ2-2	TGTGCCAGCAGCCCCGGACAGGGGTGGAACACCGGGGAGCTGTTTTTT	CASSPGQGWNTGELFF
.	TRBV2	TRBD1	16	TRBJ1-5	TGTGCCAGCAGTGAAGTAGGACAGGGAAGCAATCAGCCCCAGCATTTT	CASSEVGQGSNQPQHF
once	TRBV18	.	14	TRBJ2-1	TGTGCCAGCTCACCCCTAGACGAGGCCCACGAGCAGTTCTTC	CASSPLDEAHEQFF
.	TRBV6-5	TRBD1	12	TRBJ1-2	TGTGCCAGCAGGGGGACAGGGTGGGACTACACCTTC	CASRGTGWDYTF
.	TRBV5-1	TRBD2	14	TRBJ2-1	TGCGCCAGCAGCCCCCGACTAGCGGACAATGAGCAGTTCTTC	CASSPRLADNEQFF
once	TRBV7-9	.	11	TRBJ1-4	TGTGCCAGCAGCCTAACGGACAGCCTGTTTTTT	CASSLTDSLFF
few	TRBV7-3	.	15	TRBJ1-5	TGTGCCAGCAGCTTAACGGGGCTTAGCAATCAGCCCCAGCATTTT	CASSLTGLSNQPQHF
.	TRBV29-1	.	15	TRBJ2-7	TGCAGCGTAAAAGAAGGGAACAGGGTAGGCTACGAGCAGTACTTC	CSVKEGNRVGYEQYF